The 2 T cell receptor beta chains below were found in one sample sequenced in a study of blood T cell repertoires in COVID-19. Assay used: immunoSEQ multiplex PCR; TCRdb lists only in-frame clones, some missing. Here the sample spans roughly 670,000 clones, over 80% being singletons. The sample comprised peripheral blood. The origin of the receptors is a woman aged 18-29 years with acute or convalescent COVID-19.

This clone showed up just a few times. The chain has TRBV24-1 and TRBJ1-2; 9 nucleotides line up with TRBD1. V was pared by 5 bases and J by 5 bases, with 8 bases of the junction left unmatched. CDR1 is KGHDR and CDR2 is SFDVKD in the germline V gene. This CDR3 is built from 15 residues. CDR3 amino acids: CATSGGGQGRYGYTF. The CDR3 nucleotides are TGTGCCACCAGTGGGGGGGGACAGGGACGGTATGGCTACACCTTC.

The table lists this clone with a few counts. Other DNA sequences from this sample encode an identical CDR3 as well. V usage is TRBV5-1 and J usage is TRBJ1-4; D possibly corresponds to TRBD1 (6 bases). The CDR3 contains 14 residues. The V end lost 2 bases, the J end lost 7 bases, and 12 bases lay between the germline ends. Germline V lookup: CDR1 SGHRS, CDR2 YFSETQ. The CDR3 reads CASSLGGLGEKLFF. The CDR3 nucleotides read TGCGCCAGCAGCTTAGGGGGATTAGGTGAAAAACTGTTTTTT.